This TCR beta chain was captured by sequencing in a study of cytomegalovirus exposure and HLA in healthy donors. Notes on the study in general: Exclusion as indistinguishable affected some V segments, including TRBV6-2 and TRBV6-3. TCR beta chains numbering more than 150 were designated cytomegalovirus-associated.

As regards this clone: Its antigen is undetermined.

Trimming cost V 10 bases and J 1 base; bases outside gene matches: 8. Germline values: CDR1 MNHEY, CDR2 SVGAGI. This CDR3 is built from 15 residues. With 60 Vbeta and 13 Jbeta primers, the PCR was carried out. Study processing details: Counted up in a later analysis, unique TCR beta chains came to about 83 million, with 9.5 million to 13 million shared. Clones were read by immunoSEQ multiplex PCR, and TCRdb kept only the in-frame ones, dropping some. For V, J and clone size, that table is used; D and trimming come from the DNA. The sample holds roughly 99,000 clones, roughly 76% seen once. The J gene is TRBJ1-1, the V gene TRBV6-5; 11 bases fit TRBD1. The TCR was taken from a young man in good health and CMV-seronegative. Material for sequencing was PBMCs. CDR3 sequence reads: CATLDRGQGNTEAFF. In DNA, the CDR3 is TGTGCCACCTTGGACAGGGGGCAGGGGAACACTGAAGCTTTCTTT.